Listed below are T cell receptor beta chains from one sample, sequenced in a study of T cell changes during pregnancy in multiple sclerosis. Repertoires were generated with immunoSEQ multiplex PCR, while TCRdb's copy carries only in-frame clones and drops some. Here the sample spans roughly 39,000 clones, roughly 92% being singletons. This sample comprised CD4+ T cells from peripheral blood mononuclear cells, obtained before pregnancy. These receptors were obtained from a female donor with multiple sclerosis, enrolled in a pregnancy study. Each CDR3 is given with its conserved first and last residue. D genes are given only for firm matches. Clone size is given for some rows only: seen once, a few or many times, or a class if the clone is expanded.

J: TRBJ1-5; size: once; D: .; V: TRBV27; DNA: TGTGCCAGCAGTGATACCCGCCCGGGGGACTACCTCAATCAGCCCCAGCATTTT; CDR3: CASSDTRPGDYLNQPQHF
J: TRBJ2-1; size: .; D: .; V: TRBV7-3; DNA: TGTGCCAGCAGCTTAGGGGGCTCGGATGAGCAGTTCTTC; CDR3: CASSLGGSDEQFF
J: TRBJ2-7; size: .; D: .; V: TRBV28; DNA: TGTGCCAGCTCGGGAGTCGAGCAGTACTTC; CDR3: CASSGVEQYF
J: TRBJ1-4; size: .; D: .; V: TRBV4-2; DNA: TGTGCCAGCAGCCAAGCGGGAGGGGAAAAACTGTTTTTT; CDR3: CASSQAGGEKLFF
J: TRBJ2-1; size: .; D: TRBD2; V: TRBV27; DNA: TGTGCCAGCAGTACCCGGACTAGCGGGAGGGAGACTAGCTCCTACAATGAGCAGTTCTTC; CDR3: CASSTRTSGRETSSYNEQFF
J: TRBJ2-1; size: .; D: TRBD1; V: TRBV5-1; DNA: TGCGCCAGCAGCTTAACCGGGACAGGTTTCCTTGAGCAGTTCTTC; CDR3: CASSLTGTGFLEQFF
J: TRBJ2-5; size: .; D: TRBD1; V: TRBV12-5; DNA: TGTGCTAGTGGTTTGGGGAACAGGGGAGAGACCCAGTACTTC; CDR3: CASGLGNRGETQYF
J: TRBJ2-1; size: .; D: .; V: TRBV4-3; DNA: TGCGCCAGCAGCCAAGATTTCCTAGAAAACAATGAGCAGTTCTTC; CDR3: CASSQDFLENNEQFF
J: TRBJ2-3; size: .; D: TRBD2; V: TRBV29-1; DNA: TGCAGTGCGGGGGGGGGAGATACGCAGTATTTT; CDR3: CSAGGGDTQYF
J: TRBJ2-7; size: .; D: .; V: TRBV7-9; DNA: TGTGCCAGCAGCTTAGAGGGAGGTACCTACGAGCAGTACTTC; CDR3: CASSLEGGTYEQYF
J: TRBJ2-2; size: .; D: .; V: TRBV5-1; DNA: TGCGCCAGCAGCGGACAGTACACCGGGGAGCTGTTTTTT; CDR3: CASSGQYTGELFF
J: TRBJ2-7; size: .; D: .; V: TRBV30; DNA: TGTGCCTGGAGTGTAAACAGGGTAGCCTACGAGCAGTACTTC; CDR3: CAWSVNRVAYEQYF
J: TRBJ2-7; size: .; D: .; V: TRBV5-1; DNA: TGCGCCAGCAGGGGGAGCTCCTACGAGCAGTACTTC; CDR3: CASRGSSYEQYF
J: TRBJ2-1; size: .; D: TRBD2; V: TRBV30; DNA: TGTGCCTGGACTTCGGGACTAGCGGGGCGAAAGAGCTCCTACAATGAGCAGTTCTTC; CDR3: CAWTSGLAGRKSSYNEQFF
J: TRBJ2-3; size: .; D: .; V: TRBV29-1; DNA: TGCAGCGTCTCGACAGGATACACAGATACGCAGTATTTT; CDR3: CSVSTGYTDTQYF
J: TRBJ2-6; size: .; D: .; V: TRBV6-5; DNA: TGTGCCAGCCAAGAAAGGAGGACTGGGGCCAACGTCCTGACTTTC; CDR3: CASQERRTGANVLTF
J: TRBJ2-3; size: .; D: TRBD2; V: TRBV28; DNA: TGTGCCAGCAGTTCCCCCCTGGGGGGGTCTGAAAACACAGATACGCAGTATTTT; CDR3: CASSSPLGGSENTDTQYF
J: TRBJ1-1; size: .; D: .; V: TRBV6-4; DNA: TGTGCCAGCAGTGACGAGTCCCACACTGAAGCTTTCTTT; CDR3: CASSDESHTEAFF
J: TRBJ2-1; size: .; D: .; V: TRBV18; DNA: TGTGCCAGCTCACCACCTTCCCGCTCCTACAATGAGCAGTTCTTC; CDR3: CASSPPSRSYNEQFF
J: TRBJ2-7; size: .; D: .; V: TRBV5-1; DNA: TGCGCCAGCAGCCTGGCTGCGAGCTCCTACGAGCAGTACTTC; CDR3: CASSLAASSYEQYF
J: TRBJ2-5; size: .; D: TRBD2; V: TRBV7-6; DNA: TGTGCCAGCAGCTCTTGGACTAGCGGGAGACAGACCCAGTACTTC; CDR3: CASSSWTSGRQTQYF
J: TRBJ2-2; size: .; D: .; V: TRBV14; DNA: TGTGCCAGCAGCCCGATAGGCCGGGGGAGCTACACCGGGGAGCTGTTTTTT; CDR3: CASSPIGRGSYTGELFF
J: TRBJ2-3; size: .; D: TRBD1; V: TRBV2; DNA: TGTGCCAGCAGTAGCCCAGGGGGATTAGGAGATACGCAGTATTTT; CDR3: CASSSPGGLGDTQYF
J: TRBJ2-3; size: few; D: .; V: TRBV5-1; DNA: TGCGCCAGCAGCACCCTAGGTGATACGCAGTATTTT; CDR3: CASSTLGDTQYF
J: TRBJ1-3; size: .; D: .; V: TRBV2; DNA: TGTGCCAGCAGTTATGGACAGCTCCGCTCTGGAAACACCATATATTTT; CDR3: CASSYGQLRSGNTIYF
J: TRBJ2-7; size: .; D: .; V: TRBV6-1; DNA: TGTGCCAGCAGTCTAGTAGGGGGGGATTACGAGCAGTACTTC; CDR3: CASSLVGGDYEQYF
J: TRBJ1-5; size: once; D: TRBD1; V: TRBV18; DNA: TGTGCCAGCTCACCCCTAAGGGACAGGGGGAATCAGCCCCAGCATTTT; CDR3: CASSPLRDRGNQPQHF
J: TRBJ1-1; size: few; D: TRBD1; V: TRBV5-1; DNA: TGCGCCAGCAGAAGTGGACAGGGGGCGGATGATGAAGCTTTCTTT; CDR3: CASRSGQGADDEAFF
J: TRBJ1-5; size: .; D: .; V: TRBV21-1; DNA: TGTGCCAGCAGCACTTCGGCCGGCGGGTGGGGATTTTCTTCCTATAAGAGCAATCAGCCCCAGCATTTT; CDR3: CASSTSAGGWGFSSYKSNQPQHF
J: TRBJ2-1; size: .; D: .; V: TRBV7-3; DNA: TGTGCCAGCAGCCCCCGTGGAGCCAGAATCTTCGATGAGCAGTTCTTC; CDR3: CASSPRGARIFDEQFF
J: TRBJ2-7; size: .; D: .; V: TRBV30; DNA: TGTGCCTGGTCCCCCACGGGGGGCTACCACGAGCAGTACTTC; CDR3: CAWSPTGGYHEQYF
J: TRBJ2-7; size: .; D: TRBD2; V: TRBV7-6; DNA: TGTGCCAGCAGCCTCGGGACTAGAGACTACGAGCAGTACTTC; CDR3: CASSLGTRDYEQYF
J: TRBJ2-2; size: .; D: TRBD1; V: TRBV5-1; DNA: TGCGCCAGCAGCCCACAGGGGAGAATTATCGGGGAGCTGTTTTTT; CDR3: CASSPQGRIIGELFF
J: TRBJ1-5; size: .; D: TRBD1; V: TRBV29-1; DNA: TGCAGCGTAGGACAGGGCACATATCAGCCCCAGCATTTT; CDR3: CSVGQGTYQPQHF
J: TRBJ2-5; size: .; D: TRBD1; V: TRBV30; DNA: TGTGCCTGGAGTACAGGGGCAGTTGACATGGCCCAGTACTTC; CDR3: CAWSTGAVDMAQYF
J: TRBJ2-3; size: .; D: .; V: TRBV4-1; DNA: TGCGCCAGCAGCCCTACGCCGACTACAGATACGCAGTATTTT; CDR3: CASSPTPTTDTQYF
J: TRBJ2-7; size: .; D: TRBD2; V: TRBV5-8; DNA: TGTGCCAGCAGCTTGTTTGGGACTAGCGGAATCCGTTACGAGCAGTACTTC; CDR3: CASSLFGTSGIRYEQYF
J: TRBJ1-1; size: .; D: TRBD1; V: TRBV10-1; DNA: TGCGCCACCAGGGGACAGCAGAACACTGAAGCTTTCTTT; CDR3: CATRGQQNTEAFF
J: TRBJ2-7; size: .; D: TRBD2; V: TRBV11-2; DNA: TGTGCCAGCAGCCGACGACTGAGCGGGGGCCCTTCCTACGAGCAGTACTTC; CDR3: CASSRRLSGGPSYEQYF
J: TRBJ1-2; size: .; D: .; V: TRBV5-4; DNA: TGTGCCAGCAGCTTGAGGAAAGAGGTCCAGCGACCGAACTATGGCTACACCTTC; CDR3: CASSLRKEVQRPNYGYTF
J: TRBJ2-1; size: .; D: TRBD1; V: TRBV4-1; DNA: TGCGCCAGCAGTCCAGACCTCAACAGGGGATCCTACAATGAGCAGTTCTTC; CDR3: CASSPDLNRGSYNEQFF
J: TRBJ1-4; size: .; D: .; V: TRBV14; DNA: TGTGCCAGCTCCCGAGGCACTAATGAAAAACTGTTTTTT; CDR3: CASSRGTNEKLFF